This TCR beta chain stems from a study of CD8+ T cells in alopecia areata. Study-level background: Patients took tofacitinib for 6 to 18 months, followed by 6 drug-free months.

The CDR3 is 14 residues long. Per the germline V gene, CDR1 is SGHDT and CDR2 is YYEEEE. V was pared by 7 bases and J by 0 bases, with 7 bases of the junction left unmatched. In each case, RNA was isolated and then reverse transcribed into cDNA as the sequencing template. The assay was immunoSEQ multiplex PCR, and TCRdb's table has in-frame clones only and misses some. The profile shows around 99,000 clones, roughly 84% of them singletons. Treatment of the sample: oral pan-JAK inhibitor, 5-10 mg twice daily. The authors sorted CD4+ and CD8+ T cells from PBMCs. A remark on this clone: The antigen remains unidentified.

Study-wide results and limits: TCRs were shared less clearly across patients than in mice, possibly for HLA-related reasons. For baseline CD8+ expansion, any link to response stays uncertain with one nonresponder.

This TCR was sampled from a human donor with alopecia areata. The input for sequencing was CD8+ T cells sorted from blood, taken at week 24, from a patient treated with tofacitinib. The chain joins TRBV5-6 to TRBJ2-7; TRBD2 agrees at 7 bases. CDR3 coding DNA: TGTGCCAGCTCCCGCGGGGGTAACTCCTACGAGCAGTACTTC. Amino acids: CASSRGGNSYEQYF.